These T cell receptor beta chains were read from a single sample in a study of human CD8 memory T cell subsets. TCRdb re-called the 5' RACE reads, yielding one record per CDR3 amino acid sequence without DNA. Its clone listing holds 4,500 to 5,500 distinct CDR3 sequences. Sequenced sample: CD8+ T cells from PBMCs. Every receptor here comes from a human donor in good health. The CDR3 runs from the conserved cysteine through the conserved F or W. Some rows mark clone size as missing; the rest say once, few, many or name a class of expanded clone.

CSASPGRIYEQYF,13,.,TRBV20-1,TRBJ2-7
CSARDPSRSTEAFF,14,.,TRBV20-1,TRBJ1-1
CSARVSQATYNEQFF,15,.,TRBV20-1,TRBJ2-1
CSVGGQGAPKQYF,13,.,TRBV29-1,TRBJ2-7
CASNLLLLSYNEQFF,15,.,TRBV28,TRBJ2-1
CASSAPGTFAYEQYF,15,.,TRBV12-3/TRBV12-4,TRBJ2-7
CASSKPYEGGIWNQPQHF,18,.,TRBV21-1,TRBJ1-5
CASSLDRAGKTFF,13,.,TRBV4-1,TRBJ1-1
CASSDLAGAGSNEQFF,16,.,TRBV18,TRBJ2-1
CSASSPRQASTNYGYTF,17,.,TRBV20-1,TRBJ1-2
CASSGTSGRGSTDTQYF,17,.,TRBV14,TRBJ2-3
CSARDTGTSGRLSYEQYF,18,medium-sized,TRBV20-1,TRBJ2-7
CASSLNHIEGSYNEQFF,17,.,TRBV7-9,TRBJ2-1
CASSGQPGDRGNTEAFF,17,medium-sized,TRBV7-9,TRBJ1-1
CASSLADQPQHF,12,medium-sized,TRBV7-9,TRBJ1-5
CASSWTSLGDEQFF,14,.,TRBV6-6,TRBJ2-1
CASSSAGGMNTEAFF,15,medium-sized,TRBV6-2/TRBV6-3,TRBJ1-1
CASKGSGTSEAFF,13,medium-sized,TRBV12-3/TRBV12-4,TRBJ1-1
CSATLAGARIYNEQFF,16,medium-sized,TRBV20-1,TRBJ2-1
CASSLGAGGPVDEQFF,16,.,TRBV7-8,TRBJ2-1
CASSEPAHTGELFF,14,.,TRBV6-2/TRBV6-3,TRBJ2-2
CSAREREYNEQFF,13,.,TRBV20-1,TRBJ2-1
CASRRDTSTLLLPQETQYF,19,medium-sized,TRBV9,TRBJ2-5
CSARGQADYEQYF,13,large,TRBV20-1,TRBJ2-7
CASSDQTSGETGELFF,16,.,TRBV25-1,TRBJ2-2
CASSPLRDSSSQYF,14,.,TRBV28,TRBJ2-3
CSARDLAGVSGELFF,15,.,TRBV20-1,TRBJ2-2
CASSMTDSSYEQYF,14,large,TRBV5-1,TRBJ2-7
CAWRAYNSPLHF,12,.,TRBV30,TRBJ1-6
CASSQDLAGQGDHEQYF,17,.,TRBV4-2,TRBJ2-7
CASSPASPSGRVYNEQFF,18,medium-sized,TRBV7-8,TRBJ2-1
CASSSRPGQHTDTQYF,16,medium-sized,TRBV5-1,TRBJ2-3
CASRPRRASRETQYF,15,.,TRBV7-9,TRBJ2-5
CASGDGDLGSYEQYF,15,.,TRBV27,TRBJ2-7
CSASQPNYGYTF,12,medium-sized,TRBV20-1,TRBJ1-2
CSAIYRQGFTYNSPLHF,17,.,TRBV20-1,TRBJ1-6
CSARAPDRDTGELFF,15,.,TRBV20-1,TRBJ2-2
CASSQAADRVSYYEQYF,17,.,TRBV4-2,TRBJ2-7
CASSEPPTGQGLAGDLYEQYF,21,.,TRBV25-1,TRBJ2-7
CASSVGRNPNQPQHF,15,.,TRBV9,TRBJ1-5
CSVQPWGDSTDTQYF,15,.,TRBV29-1,TRBJ2-3
CASSDGTGGTEAFF,14,.,TRBV6-4,TRBJ1-1
CASSYHGGSYNEQFF,15,medium-sized,TRBV6-2/TRBV6-3,TRBJ2-1
CASSGDAPQHF,11,.,TRBV6-4,TRBJ1-5
CASSITGTGAYEQYF,15,.,TRBV6-2/TRBV6-3,TRBJ2-7
CSVVAGGISYNEQFF,15,hyperexpanded,TRBV29-1,TRBJ2-1
CATSRATENSPLHF,14,medium-sized,TRBV15,TRBJ1-6
CASSGLAGGPDTQYF,15,.,TRBV6-1,TRBJ2-3
CSASSLAGDYNEQFF,15,medium-sized,TRBV20-1,TRBJ2-1
CASSSSGTGGNSNQPQHF,18,.,TRBV6-2/TRBV6-3,TRBJ1-5
CASSLEQMNTGELFF,15,large,TRBV5-5,TRBJ2-2
CASSDGEQGADTQYF,15,.,TRBV6-4,TRBJ2-3
CAWSWGSGNTIYF,13,.,TRBV30,TRBJ1-3
CASSPDSYNEQFF,13,.,TRBV6-2/TRBV6-3,TRBJ2-1
CASSEGTANTGELFF,15,.,TRBV6-4,TRBJ2-2
CASSQDWQNSGNTIYF,16,.,TRBV4-3,TRBJ1-3
CASSQSPSGGYEQYF,15,.,TRBV4-2,TRBJ2-7
CAISESEEGNEQFF,14,large,TRBV10-3,TRBJ2-1